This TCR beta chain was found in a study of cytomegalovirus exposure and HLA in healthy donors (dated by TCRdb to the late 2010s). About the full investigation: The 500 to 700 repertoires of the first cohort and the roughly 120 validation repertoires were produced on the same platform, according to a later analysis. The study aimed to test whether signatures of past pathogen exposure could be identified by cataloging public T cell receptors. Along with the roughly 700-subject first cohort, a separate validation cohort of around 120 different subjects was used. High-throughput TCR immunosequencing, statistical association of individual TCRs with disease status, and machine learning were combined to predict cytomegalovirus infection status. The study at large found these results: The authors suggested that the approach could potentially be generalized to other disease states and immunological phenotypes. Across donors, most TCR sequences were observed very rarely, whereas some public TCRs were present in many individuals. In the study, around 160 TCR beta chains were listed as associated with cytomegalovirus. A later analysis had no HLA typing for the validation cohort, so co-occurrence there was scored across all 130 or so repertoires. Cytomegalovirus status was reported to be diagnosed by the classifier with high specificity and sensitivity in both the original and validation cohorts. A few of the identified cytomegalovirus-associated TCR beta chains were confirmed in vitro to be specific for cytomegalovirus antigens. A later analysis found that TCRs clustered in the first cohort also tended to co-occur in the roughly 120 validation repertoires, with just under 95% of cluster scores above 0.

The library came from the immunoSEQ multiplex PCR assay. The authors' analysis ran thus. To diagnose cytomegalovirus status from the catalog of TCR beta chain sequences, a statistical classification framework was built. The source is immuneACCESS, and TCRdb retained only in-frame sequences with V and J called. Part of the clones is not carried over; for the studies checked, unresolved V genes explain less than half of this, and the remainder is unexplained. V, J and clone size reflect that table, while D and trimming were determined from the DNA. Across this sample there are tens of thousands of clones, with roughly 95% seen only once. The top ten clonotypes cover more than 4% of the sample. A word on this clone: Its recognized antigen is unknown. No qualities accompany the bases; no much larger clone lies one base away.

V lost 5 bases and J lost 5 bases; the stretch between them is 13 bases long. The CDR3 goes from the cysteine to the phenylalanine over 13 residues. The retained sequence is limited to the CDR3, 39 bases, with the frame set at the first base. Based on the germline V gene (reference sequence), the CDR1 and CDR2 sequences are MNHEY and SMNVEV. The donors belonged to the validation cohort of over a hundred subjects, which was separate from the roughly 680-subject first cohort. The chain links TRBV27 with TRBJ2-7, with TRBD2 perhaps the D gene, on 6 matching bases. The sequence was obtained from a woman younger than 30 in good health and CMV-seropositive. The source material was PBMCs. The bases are TGTGCCAGCAGTACCCGACTAGTCGACGAGCAGTACTTC. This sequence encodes CASSTRLVDEQYF.